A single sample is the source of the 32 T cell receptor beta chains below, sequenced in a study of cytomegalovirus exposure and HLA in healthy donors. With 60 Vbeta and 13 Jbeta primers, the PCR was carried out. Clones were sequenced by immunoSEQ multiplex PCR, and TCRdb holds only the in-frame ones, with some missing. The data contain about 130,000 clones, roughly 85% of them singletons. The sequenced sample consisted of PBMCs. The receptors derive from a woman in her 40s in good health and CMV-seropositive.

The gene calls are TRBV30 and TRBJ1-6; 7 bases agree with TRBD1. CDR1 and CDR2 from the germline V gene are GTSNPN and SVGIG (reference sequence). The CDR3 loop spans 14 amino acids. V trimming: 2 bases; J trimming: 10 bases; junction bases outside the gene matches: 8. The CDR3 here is CAWSPDRVNSPLHF. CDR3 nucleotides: TGTGCCTGGAGTCCTGACAGGGTTAACTCACCCCTCCACTTT.

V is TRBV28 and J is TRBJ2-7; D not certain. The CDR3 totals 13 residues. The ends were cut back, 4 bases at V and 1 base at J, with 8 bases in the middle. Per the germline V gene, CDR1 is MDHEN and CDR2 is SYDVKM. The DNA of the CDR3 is TGTGCCAGCAGTTCGGCGGATTCCTACGAGCAGTACTTC. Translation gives CASSSADSYEQYF.

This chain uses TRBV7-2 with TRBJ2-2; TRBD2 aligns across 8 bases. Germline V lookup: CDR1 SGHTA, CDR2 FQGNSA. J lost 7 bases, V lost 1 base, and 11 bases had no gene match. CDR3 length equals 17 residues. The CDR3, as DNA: TGTGCCAGCAGCTTAGGATCATCGGGAGGGCCTGGCGGGGAGCTGTTTTTT. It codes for CASSLGSSGGPGGELFF. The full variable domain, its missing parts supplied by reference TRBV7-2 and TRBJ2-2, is GAGVSQSPSNKVTEKGKDVELRCDPISGHTALYWYRQSLGQGLEFLIYFQGNSAPDKSGLPSDRFSAERTGGSVSTLTIQRTQQEDSAVYLCASSLGSSGGPGGELFFGEGSRLTVL.

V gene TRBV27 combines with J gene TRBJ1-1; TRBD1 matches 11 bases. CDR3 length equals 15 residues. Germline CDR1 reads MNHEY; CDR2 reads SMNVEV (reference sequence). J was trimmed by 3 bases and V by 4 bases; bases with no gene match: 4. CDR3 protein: CASSSRGQGDTEAFF. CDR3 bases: TGTGCCAGCAGTTCAAGGGGACAGGGGGACACTGAAGCTTTCTTT.

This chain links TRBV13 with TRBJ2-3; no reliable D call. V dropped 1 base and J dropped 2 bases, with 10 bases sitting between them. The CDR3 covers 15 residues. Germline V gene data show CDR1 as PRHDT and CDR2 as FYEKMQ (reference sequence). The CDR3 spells CASSLDSFSTDTQYF. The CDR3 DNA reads TGTGCCAGCAGCTTAGATAGCTTCTCCACAGATACGCAGTATTTT.

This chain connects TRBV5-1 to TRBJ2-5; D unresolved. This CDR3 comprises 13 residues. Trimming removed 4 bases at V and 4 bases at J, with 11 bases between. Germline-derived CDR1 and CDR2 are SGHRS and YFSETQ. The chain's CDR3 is CASSPAEIETQYF. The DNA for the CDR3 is TGCGCCAGCAGCCCCGCCGAGATAGAGACCCAGTACTTC.

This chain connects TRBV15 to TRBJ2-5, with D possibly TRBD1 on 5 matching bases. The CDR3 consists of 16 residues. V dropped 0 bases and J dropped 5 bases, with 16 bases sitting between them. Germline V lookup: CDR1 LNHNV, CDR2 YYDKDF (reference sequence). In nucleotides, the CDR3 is TGTGCCACCAGCAGAGAAAGGCAGGGTGGTTGGGAGACCCAGTACTTC. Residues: CATSRERQGGWETQYF.

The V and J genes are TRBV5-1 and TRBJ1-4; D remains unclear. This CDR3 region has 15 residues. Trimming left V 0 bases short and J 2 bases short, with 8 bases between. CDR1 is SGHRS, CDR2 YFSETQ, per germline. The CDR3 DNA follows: TGCGCCAGCAGCTTGGGTCGCGCGACTAATGAAAAACTGTTTTTT. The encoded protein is CASSLGRATNEKLFF.

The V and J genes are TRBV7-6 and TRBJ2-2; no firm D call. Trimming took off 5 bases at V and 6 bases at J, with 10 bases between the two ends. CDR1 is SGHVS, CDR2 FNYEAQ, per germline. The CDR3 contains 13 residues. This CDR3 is CASSPRSAGELFF. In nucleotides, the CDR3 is TGTGCCAGCAGCCCCCGGAGTGCCGGGGAGCTGTTTTTT.

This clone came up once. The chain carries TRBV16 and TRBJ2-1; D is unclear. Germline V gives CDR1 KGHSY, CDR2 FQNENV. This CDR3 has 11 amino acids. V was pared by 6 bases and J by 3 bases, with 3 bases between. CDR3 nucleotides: TGTGCCAGCAGTCTCTACAATGAGCAGTTCTTC. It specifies CASSLYNEQFF.

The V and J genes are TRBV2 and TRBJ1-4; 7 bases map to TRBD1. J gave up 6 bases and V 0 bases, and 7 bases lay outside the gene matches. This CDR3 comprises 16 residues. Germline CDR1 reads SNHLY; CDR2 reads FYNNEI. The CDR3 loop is CASSEAGYDRDEKLFF. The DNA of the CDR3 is TGTGCCAGCAGTGAAGCGGGGTATGACAGGGATGAAAAACTGTTTTTT.

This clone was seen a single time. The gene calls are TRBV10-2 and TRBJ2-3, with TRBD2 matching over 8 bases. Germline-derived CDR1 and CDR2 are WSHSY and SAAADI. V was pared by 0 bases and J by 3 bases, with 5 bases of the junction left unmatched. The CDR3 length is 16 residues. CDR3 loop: CASSESSTSGTDTQYF. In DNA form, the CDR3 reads TGCGCCAGCAGTGAGTCGAGCACTAGCGGTACAGATACGCAGTATTTT.

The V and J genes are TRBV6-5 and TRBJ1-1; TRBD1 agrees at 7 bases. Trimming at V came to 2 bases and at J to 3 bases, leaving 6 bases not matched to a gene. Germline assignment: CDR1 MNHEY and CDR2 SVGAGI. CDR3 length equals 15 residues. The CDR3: CASSYRRGLDTEAFF. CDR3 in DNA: TGTGCCAGCAGTTACAGGAGGGGGCTGGACACTGAAGCTTTCTTT.

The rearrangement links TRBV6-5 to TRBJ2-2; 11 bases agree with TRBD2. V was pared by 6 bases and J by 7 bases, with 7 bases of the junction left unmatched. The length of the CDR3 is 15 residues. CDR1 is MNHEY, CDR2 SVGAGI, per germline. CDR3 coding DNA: TGTGCCAGCAGCGTAGCGGGAGGGCCGATCGGGGAGCTGTTTTTT. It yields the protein CASSVAGGPIGELFF.

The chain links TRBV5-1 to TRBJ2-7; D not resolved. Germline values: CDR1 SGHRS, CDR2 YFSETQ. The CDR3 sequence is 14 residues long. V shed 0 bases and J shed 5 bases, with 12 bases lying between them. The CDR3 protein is CASSLGSPLDEQYF. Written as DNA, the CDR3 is TGCGCCAGCAGCTTGGGGAGCCCGCTTGACGAGCAGTACTTC.

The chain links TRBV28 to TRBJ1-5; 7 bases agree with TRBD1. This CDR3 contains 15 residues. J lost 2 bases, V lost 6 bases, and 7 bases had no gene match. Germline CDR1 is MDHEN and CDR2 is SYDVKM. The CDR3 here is CASSPTGVGNQPQHF. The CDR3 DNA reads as TGTGCCAGCAGCCCCACAGGGGTCGGCAATCAGCCCCAGCATTTT.

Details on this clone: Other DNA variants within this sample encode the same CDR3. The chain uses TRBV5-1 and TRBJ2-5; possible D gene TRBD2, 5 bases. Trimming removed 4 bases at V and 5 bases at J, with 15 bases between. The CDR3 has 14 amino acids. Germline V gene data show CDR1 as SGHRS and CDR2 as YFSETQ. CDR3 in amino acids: CASSHPGSSETQYF. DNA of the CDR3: TGCGCCAGCAGCCACCCGGGATCTTCGGAGACCCAGTACTTC.

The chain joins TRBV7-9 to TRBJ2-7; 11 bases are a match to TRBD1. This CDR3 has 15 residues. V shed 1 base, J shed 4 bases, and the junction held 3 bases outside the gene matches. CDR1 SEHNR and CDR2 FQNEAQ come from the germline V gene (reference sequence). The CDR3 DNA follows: TGTGCCAGCAGCTTAGATGGGACAGGGGGTTACGAGCAGTACTTC. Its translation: CASSLDGTGGYEQYF.

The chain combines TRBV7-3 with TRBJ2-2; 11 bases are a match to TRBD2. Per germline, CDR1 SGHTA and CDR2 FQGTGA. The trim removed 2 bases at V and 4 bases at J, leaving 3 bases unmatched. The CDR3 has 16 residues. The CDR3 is CASSLGLAGGTGELFF. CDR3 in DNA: TGTGCCAGCAGCTTAGGCCTAGCGGGAGGCACCGGGGAGCTGTTTTTT.

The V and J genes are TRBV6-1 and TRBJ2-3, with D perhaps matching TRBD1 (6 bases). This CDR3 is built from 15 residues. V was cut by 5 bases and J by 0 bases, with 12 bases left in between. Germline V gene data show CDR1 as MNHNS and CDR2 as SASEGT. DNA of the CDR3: TGTGCCAGCAGTCTGGGACACTCTAGCACAGATACGCAGTATTTT. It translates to CASSLGHSSTDTQYF.

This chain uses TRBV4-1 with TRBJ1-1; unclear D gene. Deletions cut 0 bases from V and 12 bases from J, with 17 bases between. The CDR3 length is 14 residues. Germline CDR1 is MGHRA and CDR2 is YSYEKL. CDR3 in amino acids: CASSQDRSGLPSFF. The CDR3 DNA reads TGCGCCAGCAGCCAAGATCGGTCAGGATTGCCCTCTTTCTTT.

The CDR3 spells CASTVGLGGDNEQFF. The CDR3 DNA reads as TGTGCCAGTACCGTGGGACTAGGGGGTGACAATGAGCAGTTCTTC. The gene calls are TRBV19 and TRBJ2-1, with TRBD2 identical over 8 bases. Germline assignment: CDR1 LNHDA and CDR2 SQIVND (reference sequence). J gave up 5 bases and V 7 bases, and 10 bases lay outside the gene matches. CDR3 length equals 15 residues.

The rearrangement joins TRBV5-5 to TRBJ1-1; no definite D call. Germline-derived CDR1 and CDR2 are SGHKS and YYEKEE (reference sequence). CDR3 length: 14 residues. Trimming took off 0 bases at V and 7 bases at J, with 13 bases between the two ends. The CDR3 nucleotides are TGTGCCAGCAGCTTGGTTCCCGGGGATATTGAAGCTTTCTTT. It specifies CASSLVPGDIEAFF.

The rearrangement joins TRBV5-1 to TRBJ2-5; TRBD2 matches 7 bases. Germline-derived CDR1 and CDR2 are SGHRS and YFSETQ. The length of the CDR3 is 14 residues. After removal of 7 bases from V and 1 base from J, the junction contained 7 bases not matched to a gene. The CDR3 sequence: CASALGGVQETQYF. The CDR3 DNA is TGCGCCAGCGCTCTTGGGGGGGTCCAAGAGACCCAGTACTTC.

The DNA of the CDR3 is TGTGCCAGCAGTCCGCAAGGGACAGGTCGTGCCTACGAGCAGTACTTC. Encoded protein: CASSPQGTGRAYEQYF. The chain couples TRBV27 to TRBJ2-7, with 8 positions matching TRBD1. Germline loops: CDR1 MNHEY, CDR2 SMNVEV (reference sequence). This CDR3 has 16 amino acids. V lost 5 bases and J lost 2; bases outside the gene matches: 11.

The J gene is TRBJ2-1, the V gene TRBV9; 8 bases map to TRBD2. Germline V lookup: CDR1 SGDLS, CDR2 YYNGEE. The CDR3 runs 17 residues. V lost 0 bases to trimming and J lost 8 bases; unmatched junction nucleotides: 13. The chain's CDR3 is CASSVDYGRGWSDEQFF. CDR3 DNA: TGTGCCAGCAGCGTAGACTACGGGAGGGGGTGGTCTGATGAGCAGTTCTTC.

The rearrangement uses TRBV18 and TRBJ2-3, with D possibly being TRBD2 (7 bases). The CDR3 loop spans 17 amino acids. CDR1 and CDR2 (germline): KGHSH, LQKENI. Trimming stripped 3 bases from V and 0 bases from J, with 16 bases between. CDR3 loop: CASSPLSAGASTDTQYF. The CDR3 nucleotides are TGTGCCAGCTCACCGTTAAGCGCGGGGGCTAGCACAGATACGCAGTATTTT.

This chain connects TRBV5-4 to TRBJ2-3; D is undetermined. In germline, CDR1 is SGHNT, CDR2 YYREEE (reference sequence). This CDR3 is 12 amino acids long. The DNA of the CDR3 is TGTGCGATCAGCTCTAGCACAGATACGCAGTATTTT. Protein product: CAISSSTDTQYF.

This CDR3 is CATSRDPSDRGYTF. In DNA form, the CDR3 reads TGTGCCACCAGCAGAGATCCTTCGGACAGAGGCTACACCTTC. The J gene is TRBJ1-2, the V gene TRBV15, with a weak D call TRBD1 (6 bases). The germline V and J ends were trimmed by 0 bases and 8 bases, with 13 bases remaining between them. Germline V gene sequence: CDR1 LNHNV, CDR2 YYDKDF (reference sequence). The CDR3 length is 14 residues.

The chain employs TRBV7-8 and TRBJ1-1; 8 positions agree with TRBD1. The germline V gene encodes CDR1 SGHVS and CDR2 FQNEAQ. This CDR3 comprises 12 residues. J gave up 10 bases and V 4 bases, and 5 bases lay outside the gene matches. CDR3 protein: CASSYQDRGAFF. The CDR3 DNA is TGTGCCAGCAGCTACCAAGACAGGGGAGCTTTCTTT.

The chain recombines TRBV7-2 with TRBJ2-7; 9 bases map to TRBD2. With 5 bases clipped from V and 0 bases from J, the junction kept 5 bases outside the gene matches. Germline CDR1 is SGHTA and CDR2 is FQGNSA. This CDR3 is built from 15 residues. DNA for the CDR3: TGTGCCAGCAGCCCTCTAGCGGGGAGCTCCTACGAGCAGTACTTC. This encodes CASSPLAGSSYEQYF.

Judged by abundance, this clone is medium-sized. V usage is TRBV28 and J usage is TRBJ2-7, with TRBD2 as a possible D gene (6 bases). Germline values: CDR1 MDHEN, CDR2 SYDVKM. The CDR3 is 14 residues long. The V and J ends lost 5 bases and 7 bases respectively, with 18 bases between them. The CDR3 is CASSRTGEASEQYF. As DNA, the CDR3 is TGTGCCAGCAGTCGGACGGGAGAAGCGAGTGAGCAGTACTTC.